This T cell receptor (beta chain) was retrieved from a study of shared clonotypes between healthy human individuals (dated by TCRdb to 2020 to 2022). For the wider study: The cohort included three men and two women between 18 and 49 years of age. Leukapheresis yielded between about 0.94 and 9.5 billion PBMCs per donor. For each donor, three plates each were used for CD4 naive and CD4 memory, two plates were used for CD8 naive, and one plate was used for CD8 memory. Blood TCR repertoires of roughly 5 healthy adults were deeply sequenced to estimate repertoire size and the extent of clonotype sharing between individuals. Different laboratories and diverse techniques were used to prepare libraries and sequence TCR repertoires, to increase sequencing depth and limit assay-specific biases. Here is what the overall study found, with its caveats: Compared with non-shared clonotypes, the clonotypes found in all four sorted-subset donors had higher generation probabilities. Across four donors, around 5.4% of naive CD4, around 3.3% of naive CD8, 2.3% of memory CD4, and roughly 0.41% of memory CD8 clonotypes were shared. Pairwise subsampling led to the expectation that sequencing depth would affect the degree of clonotype sharing among donors. The genetic and exposure-history diversity represented was limited by the small number of donors. Sampling was restricted to blood, and TCR repertoires in tissues likely differ from the TCR repertoires found in blood. Rarefaction of sorted-subset datasets indicated incomplete sequencing despite the large sequencing depth. Estimated clonotype richness was generally larger for naive than for memory subsets.

TCR CDR3 regions were amplified from genomic DNA by multiplex PCR using the deep immunoSEQ assay. Extracted genomic DNA from each cell subset was distributed evenly across all wells of several immunoSEQ 96-well plates, and each plate was treated as a replicate. Each replicate PCR for sorted subsets received about 210 ng genomic DNA, equal to about 30,000 T cell genomes. Purified libraries were quantified with a Qubit 3.0 fluorometer, sized on a Bioanalyzer 2100, and re-quantified with the KAPA Library Quantification kit. A separate single-read 150-cycle Illumina NextSeq 550 flow cell was used to sequence each immunoSEQ 96-well plate. Turning to the authors' computational methods: The immunoSEQ output contained only junctional sequences without quality scores, so filtering could not match that applied to full-length reads. Sequences were annotated with PyIR, a Python wrapper for IgBLAST v1.9, using IMGT germline references to assign V/J genes and CDR3. Reads were filtered out if the reads had weak V/J assignments (E-value above 1e-6), no CDR3, stop codons, out-of-frame junctions, or ambiguous translated residues. V3J clonotypes were defined by identical inferred V gene, J gene, and CDR3 amino acid sequence. The percentage overlap between two repertoires was calculated by dividing the number of shared unique clonotypes by the size of the smaller repertoire. Richness of each repertoire was evaluated using RTK rarefaction, the Chao1 estimator, and Recon v2.1 estimates of unobserved clonotypes. Generation probabilities were computed with OLGA for all TCRbeta clonotypes obtained by the gDNA method from a handful of donors. What TCRdb holds here is the immuneACCESS table cut down to in-frame rearrangements. Part of the clones is not present; checked against another copy, under half of the missing clones reflect an unresolved V gene, and the others are unexplained. V and J calls plus clone size are reproduced from that table; the DNA served to infer D and trimming. This sample has some 2,500,000 clones in its table, and approximately 94% of those were observed once. 0.35% to 0.45% of the sample comes from the top ten.

Donors were healthy HIV-negative adults with no recently reported acute infections or vaccinations. Every donor was a Caucasian adult residing in Nashville, Tennessee, USA. Magnetic negative selection was used to enrich CD4+ T cells, after which naive cells were positively selected on CD45RA and the negative fraction became the memory subset. Blood was collected by leukapheresis, and PBMCs were isolated by Ficoll-Histopaque density gradient centrifugation and then cryopreserved in liquid nitrogen vapor phase. Analytical flow cytometry was used to check the purity and quantity of every magnetically sorted T cell population. Genomic DNA was isolated from each sorted fraction and quantified by UV absorbance on a Nanodrop 2000c. The germline V gene (reference sequence) gives CDR1 as SEHNR and CDR2 as FQNEAQ. V is cut by 2 bases and J by 9 bases, and the space between the germline ends is 8 bases. The cysteine opens and the phenylalanine closes a CDR3 of 12 amino acids. Only CDR3 DNA remains: 36 bases, in frame from the first base.

This clone was seen once. No cognate antigen has been identified for it. No base quality information exists; no much larger clone differs at one position. The same CDR3 is also encoded by other DNA sequences in this sample. The TCR sequence derives from a man younger than 35 in good health. Some clones in this sample may be carry-over from other donors' samples. Sequenced: naive CD4+ T cells from PBMCs. The intended sense of this specimen's cell subset or site label: CD45RA+ positively selected. The rearrangement joined TRBV7-9 to TRBJ1-5, and perhaps TRBD1 as D gene, on 5 matching bases. The CDR3 reads CASSLSGGPQHF. The bases read TGTGCCAGCAGCTTAAGTGGGGGGCCCCAGCATTTT.